This T cell receptor beta chain was sequenced during a study of CD8+ T cells in alopecia areata. Study context: Treated patients received oral tofacitinib, 5 to 10 mg twice daily.

Extracted RNA was reverse transcribed, and the resulting cDNA served as sequencing template. Sequenced by immunoSEQ multiplex PCR; TCRdb stores in-frame clones only, minus some. The data show some 170,000 clones, with about 70% seen just once and roughly 11% held by the top ten. Losses at the gene ends were 4 bases for V and 7 bases for J; bases not matched to a gene: 14. Germline V lookup: CDR1 MNHNS, CDR2 SASEGT. The CDR3 loop spans 17 amino acids. Specimen: CD8+ T cells sorted from blood, collected at week 0. The V call is TRBV6-1, the J call TRBJ2-2, with TRBD1 matching over 8 bases. The TCR originated in a human donor with alopecia areata. The CDR3 nucleotides read TGTGCCAGCAGTGGGGCCCCGGAGACAGGGGAGGTCGGGGAGCTGTTTTTT. Translation gives CASSGAPETGEVGELFF.